Described below is a single T cell receptor beta chain sequence and its context. These data come from a study of shared T cell receptors in the human thymus. V shed 0 bases, J shed 6 bases, and the junction held 15 bases outside the gene matches. This CDR3 comprises 18 residues. Germline V gene data show CDR1 as SGHNT and CDR2 as YYREEE (reference sequence). This table comes from immunoSEQ multiplex PCR, and its TCRdb copy is limited to in-frame clones, with some not included. Of about 380,000 clones in the sample, roughly 94% were seen once. The sequence was collected from a human donor. The rearrangement links TRBV5-4 to TRBJ2-7; TRBD2 aligns across 10 bases. The sequencing sample was made of thymocytes. The CDR3 DNA reads as TGTGCCAGCAGCTTGGTTTCCTTAACTAGCGGGACGATCGGCGAGCAGTACTTC. It codes for CASSLVSLTSGTIGEQYF.